This TCR beta chain was identified during a study of T cells in Graves' hyperthyroidism and ophthalmopathy. Study summary: Once the initial diagnosis was made, peripheral blood was obtained before any treatment.

The diagnoses drew upon clinical symptoms, serum thyroxine and TRAb, thyroid ultrasound and orbital computed tomography. This clonotype has at least ten counts. RNA transcripts gave rise to amplified TCR beta CDR3 regions. HTBI primers were used for first-round RT-PCR of the TCR CDR3. TCRdb reprocessed the multiplex PCR reads with MiXCR, giving one entry per CDR3 protein. The sample includes fewer than 500,000 distinct CDR3 sequences, approximately 15% of them seen just once. CDR3 size: 14 residues. Germline V CDR1 and CDR2: MDHEN, SYDVKM. The V segment lost 0 bases and the J segment 9 bases; nucleotides outside the gene matches: 3.

V is TRBV28 and J is TRBJ2-1; 9 bases line up with TRBD1. Source material: blood. This clonotype was sampled from a man aged 18 to 29 with Graves' ophthalmopathy. CDR3 loop: CASSLWTGGGEQFF. Here the CDR3 DNA reads TGTGCCAGCAGTTTATGGACAGGGGGGGGTGAGCAGTTCTTC.